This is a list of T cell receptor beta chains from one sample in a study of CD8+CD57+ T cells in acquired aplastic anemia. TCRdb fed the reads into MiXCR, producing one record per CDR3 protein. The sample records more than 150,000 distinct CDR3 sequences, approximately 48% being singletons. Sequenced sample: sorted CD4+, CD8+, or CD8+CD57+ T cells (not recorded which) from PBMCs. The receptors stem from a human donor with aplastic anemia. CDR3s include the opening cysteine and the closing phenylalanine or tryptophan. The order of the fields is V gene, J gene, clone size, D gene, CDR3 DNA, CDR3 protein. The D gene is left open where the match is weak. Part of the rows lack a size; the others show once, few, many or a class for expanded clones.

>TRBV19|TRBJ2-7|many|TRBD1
TGTGCCAGTAGTATTTCGGGACAGGGGGCTTACGAGCAGTACTTC
CASSISGQGAYEQYF
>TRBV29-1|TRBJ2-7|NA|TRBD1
TGCAGCGTTGGGCCCAGGGGGCCTTACGAGCAGTACTTC
CSVGPRGPYEQYF
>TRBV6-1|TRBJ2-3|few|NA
TGTGCCAGCAGTGAATCGCATGTGTTCACAGATACGCAGTATTTT
CASSESHVFTDTQYF
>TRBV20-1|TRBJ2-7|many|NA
TGCAGTGCTCGACCCGGCTCCCACGAGCAGTACTTC
CSARPGSHEQYF
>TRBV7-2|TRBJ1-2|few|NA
TGTGCCAGCAGCTCGATAGGGGGGGGGAGCTATGGCTACACCTTC
CASSSIGGGSYGYTF
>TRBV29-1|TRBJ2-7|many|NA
TGCAGCGTTGAATTCGTAGGTTACGAGCAGTACTTC
CSVEFVGYEQYF
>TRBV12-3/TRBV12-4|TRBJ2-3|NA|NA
TGTGCCAGCAGTTATCGGACAGAAAAGCAGTATTTT
CASSYRTEKQYF
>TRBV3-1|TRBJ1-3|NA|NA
TGTGCCAGCAGCCACTCGGCAGTTCGGGTCAGAAACACCATATATTTT
CASSHSAVRVRNTIYF
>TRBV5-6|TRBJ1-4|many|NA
TGTGCCAGCAGTTCCCGGGACCCGGACGGAGGGCATGAAAAACTGTTTTTT
CASSSRDPDGGHEKLFF
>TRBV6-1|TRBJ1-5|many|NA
TGTGCCAGCAGTGCAGGGTGGGATAGCAATCAGCCCCAGCATTTT
CASSAGWDSNQPQHF
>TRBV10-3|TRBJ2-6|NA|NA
TGTGCCATCAGCCTAGGGATGGTTGGGGCCAACGTCCTGACTTTC
CAISLGMVGANVLTF
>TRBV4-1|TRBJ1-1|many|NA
TGCGCCAGCAGCCAAGAAGTCGTGGGCACTGAAGCTTTCTTT
CASSQEVVGTEAFF
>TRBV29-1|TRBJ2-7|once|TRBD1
TGCAGCCGACAGGGGTTCTCCTACGAGCAGTACTTC
CSRQGFSYEQYF
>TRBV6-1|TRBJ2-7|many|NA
TGTGCCAGCAGCGGGTGGGCAGACAACCCCTACGAGCAGTACTTC
CASSGWADNPYEQYF
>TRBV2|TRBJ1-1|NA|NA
TGTGCCAGCAGCGCAAGTACAGGGTTCGGGACTGAAGCTTTCTTT
CASSASTGFGTEAFF
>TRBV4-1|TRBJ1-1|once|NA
TGCGCCAGCAGCCAAGTACTACTACTGAACACTGAAGCTTTCTTT
CASSQVLLLNTEAFF
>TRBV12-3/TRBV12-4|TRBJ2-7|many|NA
TGTGCCAGCAGTTTATTCGGGCAGAACTACGAGCAGTACTTC
CASSLFGQNYEQYF
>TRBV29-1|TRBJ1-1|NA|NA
TGCAGCTCCAAATCGGGAGTGACTGAAGCTTTCTTT
CSSKSGVTEAFF
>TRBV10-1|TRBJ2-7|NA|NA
TGCGCCAGCAGTGAGTCGTACAGGACTACAGGGGAGCAGTACTTC
CASSESYRTTGEQYF
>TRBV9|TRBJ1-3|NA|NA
TGCGCCAGCAGCGTAGCCCCTGACGCTAGCTCTGGAAACACCATATATTTT
CASSVAPDASSGNTIYF
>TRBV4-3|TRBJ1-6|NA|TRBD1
TGCGCCAGCAGCTCCAGGGGGACCTCCTATAATTCACCCCTCCACTTT
CASSSRGTSYNSPLHF
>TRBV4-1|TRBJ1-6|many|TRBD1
TGCGCCAGCAGCCAGAGGGACGGACAGGGTATGAATCGCGCTTCACCCCTCCACTTT
CASSQRDGQGMNRASPLHF
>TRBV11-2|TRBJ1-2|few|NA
TGTGCCAGCAGCCCGACAGGTTCCTATGGCTACACCTTC
CASSPTGSYGYTF
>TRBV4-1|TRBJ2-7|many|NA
TGCGCCAGCAGCCAAGAGAAAACCGTGGGGGCGGGGAGCTCCTACGAGCAGTACTTC
CASSQEKTVGAGSSYEQYF
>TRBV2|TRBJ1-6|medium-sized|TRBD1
TGTGCCAGCAGGACGGACAGGGATAGTTCACCCCTCCACTTT
CASRTDRDSSPLHF
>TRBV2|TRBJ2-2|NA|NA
TGTGCCAGCAGTCGAAACGGGGAGCTGTTTTTT
CASSRNGELFF
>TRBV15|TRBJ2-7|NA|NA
TGTGCCACCAGCAGAGATTCTGGGGCTGAAGGCGGGCAGGGCGACGAGCAGTACTTC
CATSRDSGAEGGQGDEQYF
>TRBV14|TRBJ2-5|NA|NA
TGTGCCAGCAGCCAACTTGGACAGTTCGGCGAGACCCAGTACTTC
CASSQLGQFGETQYF
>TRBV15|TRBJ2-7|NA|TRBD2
TGTGCCACCCGTAGCGGGGGGGACTACGAGCAGTACTTC
CATRSGGDYEQYF
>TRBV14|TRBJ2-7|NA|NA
TGTGCCAGCAGCCAAGATTCACCGCGGTCGGTGGTCCACGAGCAGTACTTC
CASSQDSPRSVVHEQYF
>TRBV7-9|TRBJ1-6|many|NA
TGTGCCAGCAGCCAGGACGGTTGGGCTTCACCCCTCCACTTT
CASSQDGWASPLHF
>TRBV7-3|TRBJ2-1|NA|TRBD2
TGTGCCAGCAGCTTAAGGTGGGGGACTAGCGGGGGGGCAGGGAATGAGCAGTTCTTC
CASSLRWGTSGGAGNEQFF
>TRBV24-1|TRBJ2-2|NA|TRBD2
TGTGCCACCAGTGATATAACTAGCGGGAGGAGGACCGGGGAGCTGTTTTTT
CATSDITSGRRTGELFF
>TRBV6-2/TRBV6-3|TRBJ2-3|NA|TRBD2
TGTGCCAGCAGTTACTACGTCATAGGTTCTAAGCGGGGGAGCACAGATACGCAGTATTTT
CASSYYVIGSKRGSTDTQYF
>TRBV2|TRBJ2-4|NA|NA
TGTGCCAGCAGTGACGGTGCAGGAATCTTTCAGTACTTC
CASSDGAGIFQYF
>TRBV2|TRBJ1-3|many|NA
TGTGCCAGCTGGGGTTCTGGAGAATCTGGAAACACCATATATTTT
CASWGSGESGNTIYF
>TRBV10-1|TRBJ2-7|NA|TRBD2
TGCGCCAGCAGGGCCCCGGGAGGACCCTACGAGCAGTACTTC
CASRAPGGPYEQYF